A single sample gave rise to the 4 T cell receptor beta chains below, sequenced in a study of shared clonotypes between healthy human individuals. The assay was immunoSEQ multiplex PCR, and TCRdb's table has in-frame clones only and misses some. Here the sample spans some 530,000 clones, over 70% being singletons. Sequencing input: PBMCs. These TCRs come from a woman between 40 and 50 years old in good health. Some clones in this sample may be carry-over from other donors' samples.

Points on this clone: A far more abundant clone sits one base away, making this likely a read error. V is TRBV4-2 and J is TRBJ1-1; 8 bases align to TRBD1. The germline V gene encodes CDR1 LGHNA and CDR2 YNFKEQ. The CDR3 loop spans 16 amino acids. Trimming cost V 4 bases and J 3 bases; bases outside gene matches: 10. In DNA form, the CDR3 reads TGTGCCAGCAGCCCGTGGACAGGGATTGTGGACACTGAAGCTTTCTTT. This sequence encodes CASSPWTGIVDTEAFF.

The V gene is TRBV30, the J gene TRBJ2-1; 8 positions agree with TRBD2. Germline CDR1 and CDR2: GTSNPN and SVGIG (reference sequence). Trimming at V came to 2 bases and at J to 1 base, leaving 7 bases not matched to a gene. The CDR3 runs 16 residues. CDR3 protein: CAWSSLGGRSYNEQFF. Here the CDR3 DNA reads TGTGCCTGGAGTTCCTTAGGCGGGAGGTCCTACAATGAGCAGTTCTTC.

V is TRBV29-1 and J is TRBJ1-2; D might be TRBD1 (5 bases). The V and J ends lost 2 bases and 6 bases respectively, with 7 bases between them. Per germline, CDR1 SQVTM and CDR2 ANQGSEA. The CDR3 has 11 residues. The CDR3 reads CSVETGHGYTF. The DNA for the CDR3 is TGCAGCGTTGAAACGGGACATGGCTACACCTTC.

As concerns this clone: Given a far larger clone just one base away, this is likely a sequencing read error. The rearrangement uses TRBV14 and TRBJ1-1; D possibly corresponds to TRBD1 (6 bases). Germline assignment: CDR1 SGHDN and CDR2 FVKESK. This CDR3 is 17 amino acids long. Written as DNA, the CDR3 is TGTGCCAGCAGCCAAGACGGAGGGCGAGGGGGGGACACTAAAGCTTTCTTT. Its protein product is CASSQDGGRGGDTKAFF.